This passage covers 18 T cell receptor beta chains from one sample sequenced in a study of untreated major depressive disorder. Findings of the study overall: CD4+ T cells from depressed patients used TRBV05-01 (Vbeta 5.1) more often than controls.

Using immunoSEQ multiplex PCR, the repertoire was profiled, and TCRdb retains in-frame clones only, with some absent. Here the sample spans about 25,000 clones, about 91% being singletons. The antigens of these receptors remain unknown. Source material: CD4+ T cells from PBMCs. These receptors all come from a woman aged 25 to 39 with major depressive disorder.

This clone has just one count. This CDR3 reads CASSRPSYEQYF. The DNA of the CDR3 is TGTGCCAGCAGCCGTCCTTCCTACGAGCAGTACTTC. This rearrangement joins TRBV7-2 to TRBJ2-7; D uncertain. Trimming cost V 5 bases and J 1 base, with 6 bases left between them. CDR3 length equals 12 residues. Germline V gene sequence: CDR1 SGHTA, CDR2 FQGNSA.

The chain uses TRBV28 and TRBJ1-5, with D perhaps matching TRBD1 (5 bases). Trimming cost V 10 bases and J 2 bases, with 21 bases left between them. Germline V gene lookup returns CDR1 MDHEN and CDR2 SYDVKM. The CDR3 is 16 residues long. The CDR3 loop is CATAGEERAGNQPQHF. CDR3 nucleotides: TGTGCCACCGCGGGGGAGGAGCGAGCGGGCAATCAGCCCCAGCATTTT.

V usage is TRBV7-2 and J usage is TRBJ1-6, with no clear D. Germline V CDR1 and CDR2: SGHTA, FQGNSA. Trimming pared 1 base from V and 9 bases from J, leaving 10 bases between. CDR3 length: 14 residues. The CDR3 here is CASSLGGLRSPLHF. For the CDR3, the DNA is TGTGCCAGCAGCTTAGGAGGGCTGCGTTCACCCCTCCACTTT.

V gene TRBV18 combines with J gene TRBJ1-2; TRBD1 is a possible D gene (6 bases). V was shortened by 2 bases and J by 8 bases, with 12 bases between the two germline ends. Germline loops: CDR1 KGHSH, CDR2 LQKENI. The CDR3 has 13 residues. The chain's CDR3 is CASSPDRSGGYTF. CDR3 sequence (DNA): TGTGCCAGCTCACCAGACAGGTCGGGGGGCTACACCTTC.

V gene TRBV7-2 combines with J gene TRBJ2-6; a weak D match, TRBD2 (7 bases). CDR1 SGHTA and CDR2 FQGNSA come from the germline V gene. V dropped 5 bases and J dropped 0 bases, with 17 bases sitting between them. The CDR3 extends over 18 amino acids. The CDR3 DNA sequence: TGTGCCAGCAGCCCAAGGGGGAGGGCAACCTCTGGGGCCAACGTCCTGACTTTC. Translating gives CASSPRGRATSGANVLTF. The full variable domain, its missing parts supplied by reference TRBV7-2 and TRBJ2-6, is GAGVSQSPSNKVTEKGKDVELRCDPISGHTALYWYRQSLGQGLEFLIYFQGNSAPDKSGLPSDRFSAERTGGSVSTLTIQRTQQEDSAVYLCASSPRGRATSGANVLTFGAGSRLTVL.

CDR3 DNA: TGTGCCAGCAGCCCAGGGGGAGTATATCGCGGTGAGCAGTTCTTC. Protein product: CASSPGGVYRGEQFF. The chain carries TRBV7-2 and TRBJ2-1; 7 nucleotides align to TRBD1. V dropped 5 bases and J dropped 9; count of bases not matched to a gene: 13. Germline V gene lookup returns CDR1 SGHTA and CDR2 FQGNSA. CDR3 size: 15 residues.

The rearrangement links TRBV5-1 to TRBJ2-2; possibly TRBD2 for D (5 bases). This CDR3 has 15 amino acids. Deletions cut 6 bases from V and 0 bases from J, with 12 bases between. Per the germline V gene, CDR1 is SGHRS and CDR2 is YFSETQ. CDR3 DNA sequence: TGCGCCAGCACTACCCTAGCCGCGAACACCGGGGAGCTGTTTTTT. Protein sequence: CASTTLAANTGELFF.

CDR3 sequence reads: CASRPPWIYGYTF. The CDR3 DNA is TGTGCCAGCAGACCCCCATGGATCTATGGCTACACCTTC. The chain couples TRBV6-5 to TRBJ1-2; no firm D call. The germline V gene encodes CDR1 MNHEY and CDR2 SVGAGI. The CDR3 is 13 amino acids. Trimming shortened V by 6 bases and J by 4 bases, and 12 bases separated the two germline ends.

The chain carries TRBV28 and TRBJ1-4; D ambiguous. There are 15 residues in the CDR3. V was cut by 1 base and J by 6 bases, with 12 bases left in between. Germline V gene data show CDR1 as MDHEN and CDR2 as SYDVKM. Written as DNA, the CDR3 is TGTGCCAGCAGTTTATTCGACGCTAGGGATGAAAAACTGTTTTTT. Amino acid sequence: CASSLFDARDEKLFF. The full variable domain, completed using reference TRBV28 and TRBJ1-4, is DVKVTQSSRYLVKRTGEKVFLECVQDMDHENMFWYRQDPGLGLRLIYFSYDVKMKEKGDIPEGYSVSREKKERFSLILESASTNQTSMYLCASSLFDARDEKLFFGSGTQLSVL.

This rearrangement joins TRBV7-9 to TRBJ1-4, with D unresolved. The CDR3 totals 12 residues. CDR1 is SEHNR and CDR2 is FQNEAQ in the germline V gene (reference sequence). The germline V and J ends were trimmed by 3 bases and 6 bases, with 5 bases remaining between them. The CDR3 spells CASSLGDEKLFF. The CDR3 DNA sequence: TGTGCCAGCAGCTTGGGAGATGAAAAACTGTTTTTT.

V usage is TRBV9 and J usage is TRBJ2-3; D not certain. CDR3 size: 15 residues. CDR1 and CDR2 (germline): SGDLS, YYNGEE. V was pared by 0 bases and J by 4 bases, with 12 bases between. The CDR3 spells CASSVGMGSADTQYF. The CDR3 region has the DNA TGTGCCAGCAGCGTAGGAATGGGTTCGGCAGATACGCAGTATTTT.

The V and J genes are TRBV27 and TRBJ1-1; weak D call: TRBD1 (6 bases). The CDR3 totals 14 residues. V was pared by 8 bases and J by 6 bases, with 19 bases between. Germline CDR1 is MNHEY and CDR2 is SMNVEV (reference sequence). The CDR3 sequence is CASGANWDTAEAFF. The CDR3 bases are TGTGCCAGCGGGGCTAACTGGGACACCGCTGAAGCTTTCTTT.

This clone was picked up a small number of times. The chain employs TRBV10-3 and TRBJ2-2; 9 bases are shared with TRBD1. This CDR3 is 16 amino acids long. V dropped 8 bases and J dropped 1; count of bases not matched to a gene: 8. Germline V gives CDR1 ENHRY, CDR2 SYGVKD. The CDR3 nucleotides are TGTGCCATCCAGGGGGGGACAGGGCTGAACACCGGGGAGCTGTTTTTT. It specifies CAIQGGTGLNTGELFF.

The chain has TRBV11-2 and TRBJ2-7; 11 bases match TRBD1. CDR3 length equals 16 residues. V was pared by 1 base and J by 2 bases, with 4 bases of the junction left unmatched. Germline V CDR1 and CDR2: SGHAT, FQNNGV. The CDR3 here is CASSLAGTGGPYEQYF. CDR3 DNA sequence: TGTGCCAGCAGCTTAGCTGGGACAGGGGGACCCTACGAGCAGTACTTC. The full variable domain, its missing parts supplied by reference TRBV11-2 and TRBJ2-7, is EAGVAQSPRYKIIEKRQSVAFWCNPISGHATLYWYQQILGQGPKLLIQFQNNGVVDDSQLPKDRFSAERLKGVDSTLKIQPAKLEDSAVYLCASSLAGTGGPYEQYFGPGTRLTVT.

CDR3 sequence reads: CASSLGQALGRNTEAFF. The DNA for the CDR3 is TGCGCCAGCAGCTTGGGACAGGCCCTCGGGCGGAACACTGAAGCTTTCTTT. The V call is TRBV5-1, the J call TRBJ1-1, with a possible D match to TRBD1 (6 bases). The CDR3 is 17 residues long. Germline CDR1 SGHRS, CDR2 YFSETQ. The V and J ends lost 0 bases and 1 base respectively, with 16 bases between them.

J is TRBJ1-6 and V is TRBV4-3; 8 positions agree with TRBD1. CDR1 and CDR2 (germline): LGHNA, YSLEER. This CDR3 has 14 residues. The junction had 6 bases not matched to a gene; V was cut back by 4 bases and J by 10 bases. CDR3 in amino acids: CASSPGQGVSPLHF. CDR3 DNA: TGCGCCAGCAGCCCCGGACAGGGAGTCTCACCCCTCCACTTT.

This sequence joins TRBV15 and TRBJ2-7; no definite D call. The CDR3 contains 15 residues. The V and J ends lost 0 bases and 2 bases respectively, with 11 bases between them. Germline CDR1 reads LNHNV; CDR2 reads YYDKDF (reference sequence). In DNA, the CDR3 is TGTGCCACCAGCAGAGATGGGTCAGCCACCTACGAGCAGTACTTC. Translated, it gives CATSRDGSATYEQYF.

The J gene is TRBJ2-7, the V gene TRBV10-3; TRBD1 matches 7 bases. V gave up 3 bases and J gave up 3 bases; unmatched junction bases: 5. CDR1 ENHRY and CDR2 SYGVKD come from the germline V gene. The CDR3 contains 14 residues. CDR3 loop: CAISEVTGHYEQYF. The CDR3 nucleotides read TGTGCCATCAGTGAAGTGACAGGGCACTACGAGCAGTACTTC.